The 5 T cell receptor beta chains below come from one sample, sequenced in a study of low-dose radiotherapy and immunotherapy resistance in tumors. TCRs were put through approximately 20 PCR cycles of amplification with Phusion. A constant-region primer and the V-primer adapter served as the primer pair. One entry per CDR3 protein results from TCRdb running MiXCR on the reads. The table includes tens of thousands of distinct CDR3 sequences, approximately 35% detected once. Time point of the sample: after trial treatment. Specified treatment: LDRT plus nivolumab, ipilimumab, low-dose cyclophosphamide and aspirin (RACIN trial). The sample here was PBMCs, taken after low-dose radiotherapy plus immunotherapy. Receptors originate from a male donor with rectosigmoid adenocarcinoma.

V is TRBV6-6 and J is TRBJ2-5; 8 nucleotides match TRBD2. Germline V gene sequence: CDR1 MNHNY, CDR2 SVGAGI (reference sequence). The CDR3 loop spans 14 amino acids. The V gene end was trimmed by 2 bases and the J gene end by 4 bases; junction bases not matched to a gene: 3. The CDR3 DNA follows: TGTGCCAGCAGTTACGGGCTAGCGGGAGAGACCCAGTACTTC. Amino acids: CASSYGLAGETQYF.

The chain uses TRBV2 and TRBJ1-5; 8 bases match TRBD1. The CDR3 length is 17 residues. Germline CDR1 is SNHLY and CDR2 is FYNNEI. J was trimmed by 7 bases and V by 10 bases; bases with no gene match: 21. The CDR3 DNA reads as TGTGCCACCGGAGGTGCCCCCGGACAGGGTCGACGACAGCCCCAGCATTTT. Translated, it gives CATGGAPGQGRRQPQHF. The variable domain in full, with the rest retrieved from reference TRBV2 and TRBJ1-5, is EPEVTQTPSHQVTQMGQEVILRCVPISNHLYFYWYRQILGQKVEFLVSFYNNEISEKSEIFDDQFSVERPDGSNFTLKIRSTKLEDSAMYFCATGGAPGQGRRQPQHFGDGTRLSIL.

There are many counts of this clonotype. This chain links TRBV7-2 with TRBJ2-1; perhaps TRBD1 as D (5 bases). Trimming took 6 bases from V and 7 from J, leaving 16 bases between them. CDR1 SGHTA and CDR2 FQGNSA come from the germline V gene. This CDR3 spans 14 amino acids. CDR3 loop: CASSQRQQNNEQFF. For the CDR3, the DNA is TGTGCCAGCAGTCAAAGACAGCAAAATAATGAGCAGTTCTTC.

This clonotype has a handful of counts. A much larger clone differs from this one at a single base, so this may be a read error. The chain employs TRBV6-1 and TRBJ2-7, with D perhaps TRBD1 or TRBD2 (5 bases each). From germline, CDR1 is MNHNS and CDR2 SASEGT. This CDR3 has 15 residues. Trimming left V 5 bases short and J 6 bases short, with 20 bases between. CDR3 region: CASSRTGTVSGEQYF. CDR3 bases: TGTGCCAGCAGTCGAACCGGGACGGTTTCGGGCGAGCAGTACTTC.

The genes are TRBV29-1 and TRBJ1-4, with D possibly TRBD1 on 6 matching bases. The CDR3 is 14 amino acids. From germline, CDR1 is SQVTM and CDR2 ANQGSEA. Deletions cut 4 bases from V and 4 bases from J, with 13 bases between. The CDR3 here is CSVGVGQHNEKLFF. The CDR3 nucleotides are TGCAGCGTTGGCGTAGGACAGCATAATGAAAAACTGTTTTTT.